Listed below are T cell receptor beta chains from one sample, sequenced in a study of molecular identifiers for immune sequencing clone quantification. Using its own MiXCR run on the PCR reads, TCRdb lists one record per CDR3 protein. The table lists some 100,000 distinct CDR3 sequences, 15% to 20% of them singletons. Sequencing was done on a sample of naive CD8+ T cells from blood, with Jurkat cell RNA spiked in. The receptor set was obtained from a human donor in good health. Some libraries in this study had Jurkat cell RNA spiked in. Each CDR3 is given with its conserved first and last residue. A D gene is named only where the DNA matches it firmly.

16,TRBJ2-1,TRBV12-3/TRBV12-4,TRBD2,CASSLWIAGGLDEQFF
15,TRBJ2-5,TRBV11-2,TRBD2,CASSSLAGGQETQYF
14,NA,TRBV5-1,NA,CAGSRAGGTDTQHF
22,TRBJ2-1,TRBV5-3,NA,CARSKDNIRVPRRRSSRDEQFF
14,TRBJ2-3,TRBV10-2,TRBD2,CASSRTRFTDTQYF
16,TRBJ2-3,TRBV5-6,NA,CASSPVSGAGTDTQYF
15,TRBJ1-1,TRBV4-3,NA,CASTPDVPMNTEAFF
13,TRBJ2-5,TRBV28,NA,CASSFGGEETQYF
16,TRBJ1-1,TRBV7-2,NA,CASSPGGPPEGTEAFF
14,TRBJ2-1,TRBV28,TRBD1,CASSPGQGAYEQFF
14,TRBJ2-1,TRBV7-9,NA,CASSLDPGTDKQFF
15,TRBJ2-5,TRBV3-1,NA,CASSQGKAFQETQYF
15,TRBJ2-5,TRBV7-2,TRBD2,CASSLGLAGSGTQYF
15,TRBJ2-3,TRBV2,NA,CASNGAGRSTDTQYF
13,TRBJ2-7,TRBV6-2/TRBV6-3,TRBD2,CASRLAGGYEQYF
16,TRBJ2-3,TRBV4-3,NA,CASSQGAGSSTDTQYF
14,TRBJ2-7,TRBV3-1,NA,CASSQEVGIWEQYF
13,TRBJ1-2,TRBV20-1,NA,CSADLGTVCGYTF
13,TRBJ2-7,TRBV27,TRBD2,CASSSGTTYEQYF
11,TRBJ1-1,TRBV6-6,NA,CASRSGPEAFF
14,TRBJ2-7,TRBV29-1,TRBD1,CSARGTGNSYEQYF
13,TRBJ2-7,TRBV6-2/TRBV6-3,NA,CASMYGSFHEQYF